This T cell receptor beta chain was recovered during a study of T cell responses to AZD1222 COVID-19 vaccine. Whole-study findings and limits: Unmutated variant regions reportedly attract nearly half of all spike-specific TCRs. Donors were chiefly white British, with a greater number of females, and clonal diversity was perhaps underestimated.

Of note for this clone: What it recognizes is unknown.

The table came from immunoSEQ multiplex PCR; TCRdb's copy has only in-frame clones and leaves some out. The table includes roughly 130,000 clones, 91% detected once. Germline CDR1 reads SGHRS; CDR2 reads YFSETQ. The length of the CDR3 is 16 residues. The J segment lost 2 bases and the V segment lost 4 bases, leaving 8 bases of the junction unmatched. The sequencing used peripheral blood, collected 28 days after the second dose of the MenACWY control vaccine. The chain joins TRBV5-1 to TRBJ1-2; 10 bases match TRBD1. The TCR comes from an adult who received the MenACWY meningococcal vaccine as a control. The CDR3 coding sequence is TGCGCCAGCAGCATTGGCGGGGACAGGGGAAACTATGGCTACACCTTC. It specifies CASSIGGDRGNYGYTF.